The sequence of this TCR beta chain was determined in a study of cytomegalovirus exposure and HLA in healthy donors. Study-wide findings and caveats: Per a later analysis, HLA-associated TCR beta chains showed more clonal expansion than other, equally common TCR beta chains. Common viral pathogens were later found to be apparently linked to several of the most significant clusters.

CDR1 is MNHNY and CDR2 is SVGAGI in the germline V gene (reference sequence). V lost 0 bases, J lost 0 bases, and 8 bases lay in between. The CDR3 runs to 15 residues. Comment on this clone: Antigen: not known.

PCR employed 60 Vbeta and 13 Jbeta primers. Measured with immunoSEQ multiplex PCR; TCRdb has only the in-frame clones, and not every one. The sample comprises around 210,000 clones, roughly three quarters of which are singletons, and around 0.38% rests with the top ten. The sequencing sample was made of PBMCs. This clonotype was sampled from a male donor in good health and CMV-seropositive. This chain uses TRBV6-6 with TRBJ1-1; D gene uncertain. The CDR3 is CASSYSQNLNTEAFF. DNA of the CDR3: TGTGCCAGCAGTTACTCGCAGAATTTGAACACTGAAGCTTTCTTT.